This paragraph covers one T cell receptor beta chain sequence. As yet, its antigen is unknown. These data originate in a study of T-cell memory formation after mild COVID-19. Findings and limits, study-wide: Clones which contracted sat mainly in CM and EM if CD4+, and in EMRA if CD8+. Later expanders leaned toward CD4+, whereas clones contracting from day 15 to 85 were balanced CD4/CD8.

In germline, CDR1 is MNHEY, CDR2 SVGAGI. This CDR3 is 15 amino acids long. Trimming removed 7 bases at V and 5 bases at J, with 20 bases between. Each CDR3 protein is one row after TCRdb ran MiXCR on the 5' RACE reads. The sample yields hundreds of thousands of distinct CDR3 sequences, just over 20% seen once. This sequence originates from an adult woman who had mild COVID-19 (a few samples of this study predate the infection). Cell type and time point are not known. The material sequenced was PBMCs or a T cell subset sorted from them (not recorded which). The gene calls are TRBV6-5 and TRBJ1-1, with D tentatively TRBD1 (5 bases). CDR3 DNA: TGTGCCAGCATGGGGGACGGGCCTGGGAGGACTGAAGCTTTCTTT. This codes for CASMGDGPGRTEAFF.